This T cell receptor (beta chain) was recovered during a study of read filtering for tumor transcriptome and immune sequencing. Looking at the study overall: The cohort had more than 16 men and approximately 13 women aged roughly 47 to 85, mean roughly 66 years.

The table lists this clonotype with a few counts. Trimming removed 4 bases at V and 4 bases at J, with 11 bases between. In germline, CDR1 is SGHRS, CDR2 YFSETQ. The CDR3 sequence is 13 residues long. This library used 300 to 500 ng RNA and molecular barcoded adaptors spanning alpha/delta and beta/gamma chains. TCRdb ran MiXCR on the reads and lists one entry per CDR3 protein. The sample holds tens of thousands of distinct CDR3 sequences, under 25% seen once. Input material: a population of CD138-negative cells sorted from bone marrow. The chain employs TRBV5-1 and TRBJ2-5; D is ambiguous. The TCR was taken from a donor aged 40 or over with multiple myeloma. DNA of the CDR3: TGCGCCAGCAGCGCGAGGCCAGGAGAGACCCAGTACTTC. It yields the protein CASSARPGETQYF.